This T cell receptor beta chain was found in a study of T cell responses to AZD1222 COVID-19 vaccine. General study results and limits: It was only after the peak T cell response that any repertoires were sampled.

CDR3 length equals 20 residues. J lost 4 bases, V lost 1 base, and 18 bases had no gene match. From germline, CDR1 is MGHRA and CDR2 YSYEKL. With respect to this clone: The antigen is not known.

Here immunoSEQ multiplex PCR was the method, and the copy in TCRdb shows in-frame clones only, minus some. Here the sample spans over 110,000 clones, 90% to 95% being singletons. Sequences were derived from peripheral blood, sampled after recovery from COVID-19. This TCR was sampled from an adult who had recovered from COVID-19. The chain couples TRBV4-1 to TRBJ2-1, with 8 bases that match TRBD2. The CDR3 DNA reads as TGCGCCAGCAGCCAAGGTCGCCATCGGTTGGGGACTAGTAAATACAATGAGCAGTTCTTC. It codes for CASSQGRHRLGTSKYNEQFF.